This is a list of T cell receptor beta chains from one sample in a study of blood T cell repertoires in COVID-19. Only in-frame clones appear in the TCRdb table, and some are missing; sequencing was by immunoSEQ multiplex PCR. The sample shows some 270,000 clones, about 89% of them seen only once. Sequences were obtained from peripheral blood. Receptors originate from a middle-aged man with acute or convalescent COVID-19. Both conserved end residues are part of each CDR3. Clone size is shown for a subset of rows, as once, few, many or a class of expanded clone.

V	J	size	CDR3
TRBV30	TRBJ2-7	few	CAWSARSYEQYF
TRBV18	TRBJ2-5	-	CASSPLAGATGETQYF
TRBV7-3	TRBJ2-1	-	CASSLNLRGVGNEQFF
TRBV25-1	TRBJ2-2	-	CASRGTGVTGELFF
TRBV4-2	TRBJ2-5	-	CASSQDLSGTGETQYF
TRBV9	TRBJ2-3	-	CASSVEVAGGPGDTQYF
TRBV18	TRBJ2-1	-	CASSTGGFSYNEQFF
TRBV21-1	TRBJ1-5	-	CASSNPGSRVGNQPQHF
TRBV15	TRBJ1-2	once	CATSVKTGGALYGYTF
TRBV6-5	TRBJ2-2	-	CASTYPGGTGELFF
TRBV6-5	TRBJ2-1	-	CASNRGSSYNEQFF
TRBV7-9	TRBJ1-6	-	CASSLGAGQGNSPLHF
TRBV7-9	TRBJ1-1	-	CASPPRAPDTEAFF
TRBV19	TRBJ2-3	-	CASSTPPGLAGPTDTQYF
TRBV10-3	TRBJ2-2	-	CAISDPNRTYNTGELFF
TRBV12-3/TRBV12-4	TRBJ1-2	once	CASMRGRGGYTF
TRBV2	TRBJ1-6	-	CASSAAGGRSYNSPLHF
TRBV6-5	TRBJ2-5	-	CASRGPGETQYF
TRBV6-5	TRBJ2-7	-	CASNDNQGEQYF
TRBV25-1	TRBJ1-2	few	CASRSHGGYTF
TRBV5-6	TRBJ2-3	-	CASSDHADTQYF
TRBV2	TRBJ2-2	once	CASSEGLLGTGELFF
TRBV27	TRBJ2-3	once	CASKSLRTGPNTQYF
TRBV18	TRBJ2-3	-	CASLATGQGTDTQYF
TRBV6-5	TRBJ1-2	-	CASSYGGIYGYTF
TRBV11-2	TRBJ2-2	few	CASTGGRTGELFF
TRBV6-5	TRBJ1-1	-	CASSLPTGSEAFF
TRBV7-9	TRBJ1-2	-	CASRGDGGDLDGYTF
TRBV2	TRBJ2-1	-	CASSVRSEKQFF
TRBV6-5	TRBJ1-1	-	CASSYSGGAGPEAFF
TRBV6-5	TRBJ2-5	-	CASRRRLAPGETQYF
TRBV5-1	TRBJ2-2	-	CASSLSQGGSGELFF
TRBV20-1	TRBJ1-1	-	CSASSRRSPNTEAFF
TRBV21-1	TRBJ2-7	-	CASSKGSRDRAGWNEQYF
TRBV25-1	TRBJ1-1	-	CASSESRGEAFF
TRBV5-1	TRBJ2-5	-	CASSLERIQETQYF
TRBV6-2/TRBV6-3	TRBJ1-2	-	CASSLDGRNGYTF
TRBV2	TRBJ2-2	-	CASRRQGGVGELFF
TRBV6-4	TRBJ1-6	once	CASSNTGRGNSPLHF
TRBV6-2/TRBV6-3	TRBJ2-7	-	CASSTPEAAALGNEQYF
TRBV19	TRBJ2-4	-	CASSNYRELAKNIQYF
TRBV5-4	TRBJ2-2	-	CASSSTGGANTGELFF
TRBV11-2	TRBJ1-3	-	CASSRGSSGNTIYF
TRBV3-1/TRBV3-2	TRBJ1-2	-	CASSPRDRNYGYTF
TRBV12-3/TRBV12-4	TRBJ1-2	-	CASSLGQNVGYTF
TRBV9	TRBJ1-6	-	CASSEGDYNSPLHF
TRBV9	TRBJ1-4	-	CASSVGISGGKLFF